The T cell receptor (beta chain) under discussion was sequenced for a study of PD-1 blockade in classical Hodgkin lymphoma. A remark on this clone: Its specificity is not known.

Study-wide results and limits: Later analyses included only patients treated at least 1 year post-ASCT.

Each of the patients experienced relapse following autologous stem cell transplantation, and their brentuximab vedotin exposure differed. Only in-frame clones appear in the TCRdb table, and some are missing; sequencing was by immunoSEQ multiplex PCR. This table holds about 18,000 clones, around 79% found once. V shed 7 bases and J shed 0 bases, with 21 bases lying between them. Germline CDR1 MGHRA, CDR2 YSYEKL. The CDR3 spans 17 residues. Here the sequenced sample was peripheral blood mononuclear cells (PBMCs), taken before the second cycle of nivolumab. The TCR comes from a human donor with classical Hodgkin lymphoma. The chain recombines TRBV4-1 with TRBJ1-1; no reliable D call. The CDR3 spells CASTRGQFNFLNTEAFF. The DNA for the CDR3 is TGCGCCAGCACCCGAGGGCAGTTCAACTTCCTGAACACTGAAGCTTTCTTT.